Listed here are 27 T cell receptor beta chains from one sample, sequenced in a study of shared clonotypes between healthy human individuals. The data were produced by immunoSEQ multiplex PCR, yet TCRdb's version contains in-frame clones alone and is incomplete. The sample lists 2 million to 2.5 million clones, 80% to 95% occurring once. The sample taken for sequencing was naive CD4+ T cells from PBMCs. The subset: CD45RA+ positively selected. These receptor sequences come from a man aged 18 to 35 in good health. Some clones in this sample may be carry-over from other donors' samples.

This chain connects TRBV28 to TRBJ2-3; possible D gene TRBD2, 5 bases. The CDR3 length is 13 residues. The ends were cut back, 9 bases at V and 3 bases at J, with 13 bases in the middle. The germline CDR1 and CDR2 sequences are MDHEN and SYDVKM. The CDR3 is CASLTGWTDTQYF. CDR3 coding DNA: TGTGCCAGTCTGACGGGGTGGACAGATACGCAGTATTTT.

CDR3 in amino acids: CASSPPYVTGTQEQYF. The DNA of the CDR3 is TGTGCCAGCAGTCCGCCGTACGTAACGGGGACTCAAGAGCAGTACTTC. The chain couples TRBV28 to TRBJ2-7; possibly TRBD2 for D (6 bases). Germline lookup yields CDR1 MDHEN and CDR2 SYDVKM. V lost 5 bases and J lost 7, with 24 bases in between. The CDR3 covers 16 residues.

This clone was seen just once. The chain joins TRBV7-3 to TRBJ2-5; TRBD1 or TRBD2 may be the D gene (5 bases each). Germline-derived CDR1 and CDR2 are SGHTA and FQGTGA. The CDR3 has 15 amino acids. V was shortened by 1 base and J by 3 bases, with 12 bases between the two germline ends. This CDR3 reads CASSLRGTTKETQYF. CDR3 nucleotide sequence: TGTGCCAGCAGCTTAAGAGGGACCACAAAAGAGACCCAGTACTTC.

A single count supports this clone. Other DNA sequences of this sample code for an identical CDR3. The rearrangement uses TRBV20-1 and TRBJ2-5; unclear D gene. With 3 bases removed from V and 4 bases from J, the gap between germline ends came to 6 bases. Per germline, CDR1 DFQATT and CDR2 SNEGSKA (reference sequence). The CDR3 extends over 11 amino acids. The CDR3 loop is CSARKRETQYF. CDR3 DNA sequence: TGCAGTGCTAGGAAAAGAGAGACCCAGTACTTC.

This chain connects TRBV2 to TRBJ1-3, with TRBD1 matching over 9 bases. With V trimmed by 6 bases and J by 3 bases, 6 bases remained unmatched. The CDR3 is 15 amino acids. CDR1 SNHLY and CDR2 FYNNEI come from the germline V gene. CDR3 region: CASSVQGARGNTIYF. The CDR3 coding sequence is TGTGCCAGCAGCGTACAGGGGGCGCGTGGAAACACCATATATTTT.

The chain is built from TRBV6-5 and TRBJ1-2; 7 bases match TRBD1. Per germline, CDR1 MNHEY and CDR2 SVGAGI. V gave up 8 bases and J gave up 12 bases; unmatched junction bases: 15. The CDR3 contains 13 residues. Written as DNA, the CDR3 is TGTGCCAGCGCAACCCGACAGGGTTTGGGGGACACCTTC. Its protein product is CASATRQGLGDTF.

This chain links TRBV5-4 with TRBJ2-2; 8 nucleotides align to TRBD2. The CDR3 sequence is 15 residues long. CDR1 and CDR2 (germline): SGHNT, YYREEE (reference sequence). V lost 6 bases and J lost 2; bases outside the gene matches: 6. The CDR3 loop is CASTKAGVNTGELFF. CDR3 in DNA: TGTGCCAGCACCAAAGCGGGAGTTAACACCGGGGAGCTGTTTTTT.

The rearrangement uses TRBV27 and TRBJ2-1; D tentatively fits TRBD1 or TRBD2 (5 bases each). Germline lookup yields CDR1 MNHEY and CDR2 SMNVEV (reference sequence). This CDR3 contains 17 residues. Trimming removed 6 bases from V and 4 bases from J, with 22 bases in between. The CDR3, as DNA: TGTGCCAGCAGCCCCGGGACGTATTACAGTTGGTACAATGAGCAGTTCTTC. It encodes CASSPGTYYSWYNEQFF.

This chain joins TRBV15 and TRBJ1-2; D unclear. This CDR3 spans 17 amino acids. V was cut by 0 bases and J by 5 bases, with 19 bases left in between. Germline-derived CDR1 and CDR2 are LNHNV and YYDKDF (reference sequence). CDR3: CATSREQRAPSGYGYTF. The CDR3 bases are TGTGCCACCAGCAGAGAGCAAAGGGCCCCGAGCGGGTATGGCTACACCTTC. Using reference TRBV15 and TRBJ1-2 for the parts outside the CDR3, the full variable domain is DAMVIQNPRYQVTQFGKPVTLSCSQTLNHNVMYWYQQKSSQAPKLLFHYYDKDFNNEADTPDNFQSRRPNTSFCFLDIRSPGLGDTAMYLCATSREQRAPSGYGYTFGSGTRLTVV.

As to this clone: Other DNA variants within this sample encode the same CDR3. The V gene is TRBV6-6, the J gene TRBJ1-1; D gene ambiguous. The CDR3 is 12 amino acids. V was clipped by 5 bases and J by 1 base, with 5 bases between them. The germline V gene has CDR1 MNHNY and CDR2 SVGAGI (reference sequence). CDR3 coding DNA: TGTGCCAGCAGTCTGAGGAACACTGAAGCTTTCTTT. Translation: CASSLRNTEAFF.

The J gene is TRBJ2-5, the V gene TRBV6-5; D is ambiguous. Germline lookup yields CDR1 MNHEY and CDR2 SVGAGI. This CDR3 spans 15 amino acids. V was cut by 4 bases and J by 2 bases, with 14 bases left in between. CDR3 in DNA: TGTGCCAGCAGTTCGGCCTGGCACTTTCAAGAGACCCAGTACTTC. This gives the protein CASSSAWHFQETQYF.

V and J are TRBV6-5 and TRBJ1-6, with a tentative D call TRBD1 (5 bases). V was cut by 2 bases and J by 7 bases, with 15 bases left in between. Germline loops: CDR1 MNHEY, CDR2 SVGAGI. This CDR3 comprises 16 residues. The chain's CDR3 is CASSYRPPRANSPLHF. CDR3 sequence (DNA): TGTGCCAGCAGTTACCGACCTCCCAGGGCCAATTCACCCCTCCACTTT.

This rearrangement joins TRBV28 to TRBJ2-1, with TRBD2 matching over 8 bases. From germline, CDR1 is MDHEN and CDR2 SYDVKM. V trimming: 1 base; J trimming: 7 bases; junction bases outside the gene matches: 6. The CDR3 spans 15 residues. The CDR3 DNA is TGTGCCAGCAGTTTATCTGTCCCGGGGGGGAATGAGCAGTTCTTC. Its protein product is CASSLSVPGGNEQFF.

The chain links TRBV19 to TRBJ2-2; D remains ambiguous. The CDR3 is made up of 13 amino acids. Germline loops: CDR1 LNHDA, CDR2 SQIVND (reference sequence). V lost 7 bases to trimming and J lost 6 bases, with 12 bases between them. The CDR3 sequence is CASKGPEPGELFF. In DNA, the CDR3 is TGTGCCAGTAAAGGGCCCGAACCCGGGGAGCTGTTTTTT.

The V and J genes are TRBV27 and TRBJ1-5; 7 positions match TRBD1. V shed 7 bases and J 0 bases; nucleotides not matched to a gene: 3. CDR3 length: 14 residues. Germline CDR1 MNHEY, CDR2 SMNVEV (reference sequence). CDR3 DNA: TGTGCCAGCACCGGACAGGATAGCAATCAGCCCCAGCATTTT. Its translation is CASTGQDSNQPQHF.

The chain couples TRBV9 to TRBJ1-4; TRBD1 is a possible D gene (6 bases). Germline V lookup: CDR1 SGDLS, CDR2 YYNGEE. With 4 bases removed from V and 0 bases from J, the gap between germline ends came to 13 bases. The CDR3 runs to 16 residues. The CDR3 protein is CASSPRPGATNEKLFF. The CDR3 DNA reads TGTGCCAGCAGCCCCCGACCAGGGGCAACTAATGAAAAACTGTTTTTT.

This clone was recorded once. The CDR3 DNA reads TGCGCCAGCAGCTTCTCGACAGGTGAAAAACTGTTTTTT. It yields the protein CASSFSTGEKLFF. The chain combines TRBV5-1 with TRBJ1-4; D might be TRBD1 (6 bases). Germline values: CDR1 SGHRS, CDR2 YFSETQ. V lost 2 bases to trimming and J lost 7 bases, with 9 bases between them. The CDR3 runs to 13 residues.

The V call is TRBV28, the J call TRBJ1-1; possibly TRBD1 for D (6 bases). V shed 7 bases and J shed 0 bases, with 15 bases lying between them. This CDR3 contains 15 residues. Germline assignment: CDR1 MDHEN and CDR2 SYDVKM. The CDR3 protein is CASTSGQFMNTEAFF. CDR3 in DNA: TGTGCCAGCACCTCCGGACAGTTCATGAACACTGAAGCTTTCTTT.

The V and J genes are TRBV14 and TRBJ2-1; no definite D call. The CDR3 spans 16 residues. Germline CDR1 reads SGHDN; CDR2 reads FVKESK. V was pared by 4 bases and J by 2 bases, with 15 bases between. CDR3 in amino acids: CASSPTNGYPYNEQFF. The CDR3 region has the DNA TGTGCCAGCAGCCCCACCAACGGATATCCCTACAATGAGCAGTTCTTC. The full variable domain, rest sourced from reference TRBV14 and TRBJ2-1, is EAGVTQFPSHSVIEKGQTVTLRCDPISGHDNLYWYRRVMGKEIKFLLHFVKESKQDESGMPNNRFLAERTGGTYSTLKVQPAELEDSGVYFCASSPTNGYPYNEQFFGPGTRLTVL.

The chain carries TRBV7-9 and TRBJ2-1, with no clear D. The CDR3 sequence is 15 residues long. The germline gives CDR1 SEHNR, CDR2 FQNEAQ (reference sequence). Trimming shortened V by 2 bases and J by 7 bases, and 15 bases separated the two germline ends. Here the CDR3 reads CASSLSTAAGNEQFF. The DNA of the CDR3 is TGTGCCAGCAGCTTATCGACCGCCGCCGGGAATGAGCAGTTCTTC.

The gene calls are TRBV30 and TRBJ2-1; TRBD2 matches 11 bases. V shed 5 bases and J 3 bases; nucleotides not matched to a gene: 15. CDR3 size: 18 residues. The V gene's germline CDR1 is GTSNPN and CDR2 SVGIG (reference sequence). The CDR3 nucleotides are TGTGCCTGGTGGTCGGGACAGGGAACTAGCGGGGGCTACAATGAGCAGTTCTTC. This translates into CAWWSGQGTSGGYNEQFF.

Turning to this clone: This specimen includes other DNA sequences encoding the same CDR3. The rearrangement uses TRBV4-3 and TRBJ2-1; possible D gene TRBD2, 6 bases. V was clipped by 0 bases and J by 4 bases, with 10 bases between them. Germline values: CDR1 LGHNA, CDR2 YSLEER. This CDR3 has 15 amino acids. In DNA form, the CDR3 reads TGCGCCAGCAGCCAAGAACGGAGGGAATACAATGAGCAGTTCTTC. Protein sequence: CASSQERREYNEQFF.

The J gene is TRBJ2-7, the V gene TRBV28, with 11 bases matching TRBD2. J lost 5 bases, V lost 6 bases, and 9 bases had no gene match. CDR3 size: 15 residues. Germline V gene sequence: CDR1 MDHEN, CDR2 SYDVKM. The CDR3 sequence: CASRSLAGGLHEQYF. The CDR3 DNA reads as TGTGCCAGCAGATCTCTAGCGGGAGGACTCCACGAGCAGTACTTC.

This sequence joins TRBV5-1 and TRBJ1-1; no reliable D call. V was trimmed by 4 bases and J by 1 base, leaving 14 bases between them. CDR1 is SGHRS and CDR2 is YFSETQ in the germline V gene. This CDR3 has 15 amino acids. The CDR3 DNA follows: TGCGCCAGCAGCCGAGTGAGTCGTACGAACACTGAAGCTTTCTTT. Its translation is CASSRVSRTNTEAFF. Combining the CDR3 with reference TRBV5-1 and TRBJ1-1 gives the whole variable domain KAGVTQTPRYLIKTRGQQVTLSCSPISGHRSVSWYQQTPGQGLQFLFEYFSETQRNKGNFPGRFSGRQFSNSRSEMNVSTLELGDSALYLCASSRVSRTNTEAFFGQGTRLTVV.

J is TRBJ1-2 and V is TRBV16; no clear D. CDR3 length: 14 amino acids. CDR1 is KGHSY and CDR2 is FQNENV in the germline V gene. The V end lost 0 bases, the J end lost 8 bases, and 13 bases lay between the germline ends. This chain's CDR3 is CASSQSSTVSGYTF. In nucleotides, the CDR3 is TGTGCCAGCAGCCAATCTTCCACCGTCTCGGGCTACACCTTC.

The V and J genes are TRBV28 and TRBJ2-1, with 11 bases aligning to TRBD2. This CDR3 spans 16 amino acids. The J segment lost 3 bases and the V segment lost 6 bases, leaving 7 bases of the junction unmatched. The germline gives CDR1 MDHEN, CDR2 SYDVKM. The CDR3 nucleotides are TGTGCCAGCAGACCCGGACTAGCGGGCAACTACAATGAGCAGTTCTTC. Protein: CASRPGLAGNYNEQFF. Looking up the rest from reference TRBV28 and TRBJ2-1 gives the full variable domain: DVKVTQSSRYLVKRTGEKVFLECVQDMDHENMFWYRQDPGLGLRLIYFSYDVKMKEKGDIPEGYSVSREKKERFSLILESASTNQTSMYLCASRPGLAGNYNEQFFGPGTRLTVL.

This chain links TRBV28 with TRBJ2-1, with D possibly being TRBD1 (6 bases). Germline CDR1 and CDR2: MDHEN and SYDVKM. Trimming removed 6 bases from V and 10 bases from J, with 16 bases in between. CDR3 length: 13 residues. CDR3 amino acids: CASRIPLTGEQFF. CDR3 bases: TGTGCCAGCAGGATTCCCCTAACAGGGGAGCAGTTCTTC. Full variable domain (remainder filled in from reference TRBV28 and TRBJ2-1): DVKVTQSSRYLVKRTGEKVFLECVQDMDHENMFWYRQDPGLGLRLIYFSYDVKMKEKGDIPEGYSVSREKKERFSLILESASTNQTSMYLCASRIPLTGEQFFGPGTRLTVL.